Shown below are 20 T cell receptor beta chains from a single sample sequenced in a study of tumor-infiltrating lymphocytes in primary liver carcinoma. Scientists recovered RNA and DNA together from roughly 21-30 mg of unsorted bulk tissue. Constant-region priming of roughly 490 ng total RNA yielded TCR beta cDNA. Researchers made the TCR beta libraries by running three nested multiplex PCR rounds with slightly modified ARM-PCR. The opening two PCR rounds, around 9 cycles each, paired TRBV1-TRBV30 forward primers with a C-beta reverse primer. One entry per CDR3 protein, called by TCRdb with MiXCR from the multiplex PCR reads. The sample consists of 40,000 to 60,000 distinct CDR3 sequences, 65% to 80% of them appearing once. Sequenced sample: liver tumor tissue from sampling region 5. Subset specified: tumor region T5, tumor centre. Receptor source: a man aged 35 to 55 with primary liver carcinoma and hepatitis B virus infection.

Details on this clonotype: The junction does not match germline at one end; this may be a read error. V usage is TRBV4-1 and J usage is TRBJ2-1; 9 nucleotides agree with TRBD1. CDR3 length: 15 amino acids. CDR1 is MGHRA and CDR2 is YSYEKL in the germline V gene. Written as DNA, the CDR3 is TGCGTCAGCAGCCAGGACAGGGGCTCCTCATCTGAGCAGTTCTTC. Protein: CVSSQDRGSSSEQFF.

Note on this clonotype: Without the conserved terminal phenylalanine or tryptophan, this CDR3 likely stems from a read error. V and J are TRBV6-5 and TRBJ2-7; 9 bases are a match to TRBD1. CDR1 MNHEY and CDR2 SVGAGI come from the germline V gene. The CDR3 covers 14 residues. Trimming cost V 6 bases and J 1 base; bases outside gene matches: 4. CDR3 region: CASSEDRGSYEQYC. In DNA form, the CDR3 reads TGTGCCAGCAGCGAGGACAGGGGATCCTACGAGCAGTACTGC.

The chain employs TRBV11-2 and TRBJ2-5; TRBD1 might be the D (5 bases). Germline CDR1 and CDR2: SGHAT and FQNNGV. V shed 5 bases and J shed 4 bases, with 23 bases lying between them. This CDR3 has 17 residues. In DNA form, the CDR3 reads TGTGCCAGCAGCCTTGGGGCGGCAGGGCATATCGGAGAGACCCAGTACTTC. Protein: CASSLGAAGHIGETQYF.

J is TRBJ1-6 and V is TRBV6-1; no definite D call. The length of the CDR3 is 14 residues. V lost 2 bases to trimming and J lost 9 bases, with 11 bases between them. The germline CDR1 and CDR2 sequences are MNHNS and SASEGT. The CDR3 DNA is TGTGCCAGCAGTGAACGCCAGGATGCTTCACCCCTCCACTTT. Its protein product is CASSERQDASPLHF.

The genes are TRBV12-3 or TRBV12-4 and TRBJ2-5; no reliable D call. The CDR3 has 11 amino acids. The germline V and J ends were trimmed by 5 bases and 4 bases, with 5 bases remaining between them. CDR3 residues: CASSPPETQYF. For the CDR3, the DNA is TGTGCCAGCAGTCCTCCAGAGACCCAGTACTTC.

As for this clonotype: At one end, the junction sequence differs from germline, possibly due to a read error. The chain uses TRBV11-2 and TRBJ2-2; D may be TRBD1 or TRBD2 (5 bases each). Germline V lookup: CDR1 SGHAT, CDR2 FQNNGV. The CDR3 loop spans 15 amino acids. CDR3 sequence reads: CASTLHRPGAGKLFF. The CDR3 region has the DNA TGTGCCAGCACCTTACACCGGCCCGGGGCCGGGAAGCTGTTTTTT. Full variable domain (rest looked up from reference TRBV11-2 and TRBJ2-2): EAGVAQSPRYKIIEKRQSVAFWCNPISGHATLYWYQQILGQGPKLLIQFQNNGVVDDSQLPKDRFSAERLKGVDSTLKIQPAKLEDSAVYLCASTLHRPGAGKLFFGEGSRLTVL.

Points on this clonotype: The conserved final phenylalanine or tryptophan is absent from the CDR3, which likely points to a read error. This sequence joins TRBV11-2 and TRBJ2-7; either TRBD1 or TRBD2 may supply D (5 bases each). The V gene's germline CDR1 is SGHAT and CDR2 FQNNGV. The CDR3 consists of 15 residues. The CDR3 sequence is CASSSTWGRRYEQYL. CDR3 sequence (DNA): TGTGCCAGTAGCTCAACCTGGGGGAGAAGATACGAGCAGTACTTA.

On this clonotype: One end of the junction varies from germline; a read error may be responsible. The chain has TRBV6-1 and TRBJ1-1; D possibly corresponds to TRBD1 (5 bases). The V gene's germline CDR1 is MNHNS and CDR2 SASEGT. There are 15 residues in the CDR3. This chain's CDR3 is CASGGWGTADTEAFF. The CDR3 bases are TGTGCCAGCGGTGGCTGGGGGACGGCGGACACTGAAGCGTTCTTT.

The chain couples TRBV7-3 to TRBJ2-1; TRBD2 matches 7 bases. V lost 1 base to trimming and J lost 2 bases; unmatched junction nucleotides: 14. The CDR3 extends over 19 amino acids. The germline CDR1 and CDR2 sequences are SGHTA and FQGTGA. The CDR3 region is CASSLRGGVALYTYNEQFF. The CDR3 DNA follows: TGTGCCAGCAGCTTAAGGGGAGGGGTAGCACTCTATACCTACAATGAGCAGTTCTTC.

Details on this clonotype: One end of the junction varies from germline; a read error may be responsible. The rearrangement links TRBV29-1 to TRBJ2-3; 8 nucleotides agree with TRBD2. This CDR3 comprises 17 residues. In germline, CDR1 is SQVTM, CDR2 ANQGSEA. In DNA, the CDR3 is TGTAGCGTTGAGAGAGGGGCTAGCGGGTGCCGCACAGATACGCAGTATTTT. This codes for CSVERGASGCRTDTQYF.

V gene TRBV20-1 combines with J gene TRBJ2-1; 10 bases align to TRBD2. V lost 6 bases to trimming and J lost 7 bases; unmatched junction nucleotides: 9. The CDR3 is 14 amino acids. The germline V gene encodes CDR1 DFQATT and CDR2 SNEGSKA (reference sequence). The CDR3 DNA reads as TGCAGTGCGCCTTCTAGCGGGGGCGTGAATGAGCAGTTCTTC. Translated, it gives CSAPSSGGVNEQFF.

The table lists this clonotype with many counts. This chain links TRBV6-1 with TRBJ1-1; 9 bases are shared with TRBD1. V lost 5 bases to trimming and J lost 5 bases; unmatched junction nucleotides: 9. Germline-derived CDR1 and CDR2 are MNHNS and SASEGT. CDR3 size: 15 residues. CDR3 sequence: CASSSLTGGTTEAFF. CDR3 coding DNA: TGTGCCAGCAGTTCTTTGACAGGGGGTACTACTGAAGCTTTCTTT.

As for this clonotype: It is likely a read error, because the conserved phenylalanine at the end of the CDR3 is missing. This chain links TRBV11-2 with TRBJ2-2, with TRBD2 as a possible D gene (5 bases). This CDR3 has 15 amino acids. Germline lookup yields CDR1 SGHAT and CDR2 FQNNGV. CDR3 sequence: CVSSLIGRGTGELFS. CDR3 sequence (DNA): TGTGTCAGCAGCTTAATCGGACGGGGCACCGGGGAGCTGTTTTCT.

The gene calls are TRBV19 and TRBJ2-2; no reliable D call. Trimming removed 7 bases from V and 0 bases from J, with 15 bases in between. CDR1 and CDR2 from the germline V gene are LNHDA and SQIVND (reference sequence). The CDR3 is 16 amino acids. Here the CDR3 reads CASNRTSDANTGELFF. The CDR3 DNA reads as TGTGCCAGTAATAGAACGTCGGACGCGAACACCGGGGAGCTGTTTTTT.

The chain carries TRBV29-1 and TRBJ2-7; D not resolved. The germline V gene has CDR1 SQVTM and CDR2 ANQGSEA. This CDR3 spans 14 amino acids. V shed 7 bases and J shed 5 bases, with 21 bases lying between them. The CDR3 sequence: CSATVAVGMNEQYF. DNA of the CDR3: TGCAGCGCTACCGTGGCCGTGGGGATGAACGAGCAGTACTTC.

This clonotype has only a few counts. One end of the junction fails to match germline, which may point to a read error. The chain couples TRBV6-1 to TRBJ2-7, with 12 positions matching TRBD2. Germline V gene data show CDR1 as MNHNS and CDR2 as SASEGT. The CDR3 spans 15 residues. The CDR3 sequence is CASSERTSGNDEQYF. Written as DNA, the CDR3 is TGTGCCAGCAGTGAACGGACTAGCGGGAACGACGAGCAATACTTC.

Concerning this clonotype itself: Compared with germline, one end of the junction differs, possibly owing to a read error. The rearrangement links TRBV7-9 to TRBJ2-1; 7 nucleotides match TRBD2. Germline V gene data show CDR1 as SEHNR and CDR2 as FQNEAQ (reference sequence). The CDR3 length is 17 residues. The CDR3 nucleotides read TGTGCCAGCAGCTTAGCGCTGGGCGGGAGATCCTACAATGAACAGTTCTTC. Its protein is CASSLALGGRSYNEQFF.

This clonotype was detected ten times or more. The chain employs TRBV30 and TRBJ1-5, with D hard to call. The CDR3 is 15 residues long. The V end lost 0 bases, the J end lost 5 bases, and 14 bases lay between the germline ends. Germline V gene lookup returns CDR1 GTSNPN and CDR2 SVGIG (reference sequence). The chain's CDR3 is CAWSVLLQIYQPQHF. The CDR3, as DNA: TGTGCCTGGAGTGTACTTTTACAGATCTATCAGCCCCAGCATTTT. The variable domain in full, completed from reference TRBV30 and TRBJ1-5, reads SQTIHQWPATLVQPVGSPLSLECTVEGTSNPNLYWYRQAAGRGLQLLFYSVGIGQISSEVPQNLSASRPQDRQFILSSKKLLLSDSGFYLCAWSVLLQIYQPQHFGDGTRLSIL.

This clonotype appeared many times. The chain uses TRBV5-1 and TRBJ2-1; 13 positions agree with TRBD2. V dropped 4 bases and J dropped 15; count of bases not matched to a gene: 13. The length of the CDR3 is 15 residues. Germline-derived CDR1 and CDR2 are SGHRS and YFSETQ. CDR3 bases: TGCGCCAGCAGCCCCGACCCAGGACTAGCGGGAGTTGGGTTCTTC. This translates into CASSPDPGLAGVGFF.

With respect to this clonotype: A read error is possible here, since a much larger clone lies one base away. The CDR3 nucleotides read TGCACCAGCAGCCCGCCCGGGGCCTACAATGAGCAGTTCTTC. Protein sequence: CTSSPPGAYNEQFF. The V call is TRBV4-1, the J call TRBJ2-1; possibly TRBD2 for D (5 bases). From germline, CDR1 is MGHRA and CDR2 YSYEKL. This CDR3 is built from 14 residues.